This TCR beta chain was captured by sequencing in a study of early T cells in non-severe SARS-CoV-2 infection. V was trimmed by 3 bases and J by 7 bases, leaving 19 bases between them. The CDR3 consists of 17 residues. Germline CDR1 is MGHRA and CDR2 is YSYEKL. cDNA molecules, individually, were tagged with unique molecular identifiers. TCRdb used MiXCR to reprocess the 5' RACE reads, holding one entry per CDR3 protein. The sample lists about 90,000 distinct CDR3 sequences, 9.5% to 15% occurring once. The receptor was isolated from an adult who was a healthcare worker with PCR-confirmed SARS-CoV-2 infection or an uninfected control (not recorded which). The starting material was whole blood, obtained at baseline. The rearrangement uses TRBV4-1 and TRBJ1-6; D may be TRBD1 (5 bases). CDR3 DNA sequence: TGCGCCAGCAGCCACCCCGTGCGGGGGGTGAAGAATTCACCCCTCCACTTT. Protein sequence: CASSHPVRGVKNSPLHF.